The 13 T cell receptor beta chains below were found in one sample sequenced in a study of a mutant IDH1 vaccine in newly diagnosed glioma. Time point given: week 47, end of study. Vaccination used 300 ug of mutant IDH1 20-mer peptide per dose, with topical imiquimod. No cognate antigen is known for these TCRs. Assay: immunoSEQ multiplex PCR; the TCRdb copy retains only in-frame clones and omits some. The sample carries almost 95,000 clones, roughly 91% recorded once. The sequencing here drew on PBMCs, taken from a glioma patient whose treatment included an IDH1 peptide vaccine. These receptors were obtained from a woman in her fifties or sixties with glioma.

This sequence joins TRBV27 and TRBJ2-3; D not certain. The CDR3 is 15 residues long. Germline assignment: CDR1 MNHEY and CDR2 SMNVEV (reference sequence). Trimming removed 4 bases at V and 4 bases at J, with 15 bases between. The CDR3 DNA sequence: TGTGCCAGCAGTTATAGGATGTCGGTGGCAGATACGCAGTATTTT. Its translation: CASSYRMSVADTQYF.

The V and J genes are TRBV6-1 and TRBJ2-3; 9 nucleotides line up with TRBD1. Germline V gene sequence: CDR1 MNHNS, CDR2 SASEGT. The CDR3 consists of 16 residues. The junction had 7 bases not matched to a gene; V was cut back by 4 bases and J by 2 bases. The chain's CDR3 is CASSGRQGVVTDTQYF. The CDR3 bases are TGTGCCAGCAGTGGAAGACAGGGGGTAGTCACAGATACGCAGTATTTT.

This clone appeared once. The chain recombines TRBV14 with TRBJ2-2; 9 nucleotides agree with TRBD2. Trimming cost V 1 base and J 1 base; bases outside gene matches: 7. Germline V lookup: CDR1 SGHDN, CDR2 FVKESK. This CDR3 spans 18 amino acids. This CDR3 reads CASSQGWRREGNTGELFF. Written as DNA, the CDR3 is TGTGCCAGCAGCCAAGGGTGGCGGCGGGAGGGGAACACCGGGGAGCTGTTTTTT.

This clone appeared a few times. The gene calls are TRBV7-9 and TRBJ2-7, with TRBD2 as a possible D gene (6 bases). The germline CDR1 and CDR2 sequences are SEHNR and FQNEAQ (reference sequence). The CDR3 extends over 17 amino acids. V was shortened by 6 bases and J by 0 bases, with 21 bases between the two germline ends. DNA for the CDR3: TGTGCCAGCAGTTCTCCTGCTAGCGAGAGGAGCTCCTACGAGCAGTACTTC. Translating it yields CASSSPASERSSYEQYF.

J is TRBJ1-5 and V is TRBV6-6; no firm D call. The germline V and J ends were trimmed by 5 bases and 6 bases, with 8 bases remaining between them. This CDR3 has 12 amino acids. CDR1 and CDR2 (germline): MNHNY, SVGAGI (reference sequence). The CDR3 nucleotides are TGTGCCAGCAGTAGGCTAGTTCAGCCCCAGCATTTT. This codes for CASSRLVQPQHF.

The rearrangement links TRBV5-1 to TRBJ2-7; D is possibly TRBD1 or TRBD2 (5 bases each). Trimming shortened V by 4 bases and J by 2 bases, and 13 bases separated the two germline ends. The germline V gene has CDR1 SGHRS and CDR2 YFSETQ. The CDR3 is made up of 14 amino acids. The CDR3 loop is CASSPWDGAYEQYF. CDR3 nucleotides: TGCGCCAGCAGCCCATGGGACGGCGCCTACGAGCAGTACTTC.

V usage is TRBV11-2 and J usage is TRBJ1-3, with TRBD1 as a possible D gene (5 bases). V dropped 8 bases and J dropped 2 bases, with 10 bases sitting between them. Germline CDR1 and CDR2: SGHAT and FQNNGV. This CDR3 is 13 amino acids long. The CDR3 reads CASVQGPGNTIYF. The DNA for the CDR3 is TGTGCCAGCGTTCAGGGTCCTGGAAACACCATATATTTT.

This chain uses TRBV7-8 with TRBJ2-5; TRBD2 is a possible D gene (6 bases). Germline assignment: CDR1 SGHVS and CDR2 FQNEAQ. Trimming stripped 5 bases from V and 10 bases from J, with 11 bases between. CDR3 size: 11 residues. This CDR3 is CASSGPGDQYF. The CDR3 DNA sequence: TGTGCCAGCAGCGGCCCGGGGGACCAGTACTTC.

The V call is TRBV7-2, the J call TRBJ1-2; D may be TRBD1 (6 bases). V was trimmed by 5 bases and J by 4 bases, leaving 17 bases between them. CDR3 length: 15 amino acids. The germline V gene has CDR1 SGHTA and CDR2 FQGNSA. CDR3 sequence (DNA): TGTGCCAGCAGCAACCAAAAGAAGGGGGGCTATGGCTACACCTTC. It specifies CASSNQKKGGYGYTF.

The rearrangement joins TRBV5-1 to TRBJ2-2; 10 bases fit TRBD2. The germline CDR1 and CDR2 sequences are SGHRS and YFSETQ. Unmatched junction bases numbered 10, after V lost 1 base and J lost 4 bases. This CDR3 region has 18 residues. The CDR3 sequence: CASSLTGDLAGGTGELFF. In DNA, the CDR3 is TGCGCCAGCAGCTTGACAGGGGACTTAGCGGGAGGCACCGGGGAGCTGTTTTTT.

CDR3 region: CASSSDILRTDTQYF. The DNA for the CDR3 is TGTGCCAGTAGTTCCGACATCCTACGCACAGATACGCAGTATTTT. The rearrangement uses TRBV19 and TRBJ2-3, with D hard to call. The CDR3 length is 15 residues. The germline CDR1 and CDR2 sequences are LNHDA and SQIVND (reference sequence). V lost 5 bases and J lost 1, with 13 bases in between. Using reference TRBV19 and TRBJ2-3 for the parts outside the CDR3, the full variable domain is DGGITQSPKYLFRKEGQNVTLSCEQNLNHDAMYWYRQDPGQGLRLIYYSQIVNDFQKGDIAEGYSVSREKKESFPLTVTSAQKNPTAFYLCASSSDILRTDTQYFGPGTRLTVL.

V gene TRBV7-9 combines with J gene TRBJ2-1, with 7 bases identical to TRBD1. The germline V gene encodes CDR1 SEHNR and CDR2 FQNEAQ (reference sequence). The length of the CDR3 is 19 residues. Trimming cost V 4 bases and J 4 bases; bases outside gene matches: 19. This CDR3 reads CASSSNLVPTGEKYNEQFF. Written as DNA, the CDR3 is TGTGCCAGCAGCTCCAACCTCGTTCCTACAGGGGAAAAATACAATGAGCAGTTCTTC.

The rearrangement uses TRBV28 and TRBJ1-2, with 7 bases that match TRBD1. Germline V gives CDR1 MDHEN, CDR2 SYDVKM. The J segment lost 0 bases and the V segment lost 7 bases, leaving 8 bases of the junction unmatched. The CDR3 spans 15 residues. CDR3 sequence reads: CASISGGGPNYGYTF. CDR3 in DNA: TGTGCCAGCATCTCGGGAGGGGGCCCTAACTATGGCTACACCTTC.